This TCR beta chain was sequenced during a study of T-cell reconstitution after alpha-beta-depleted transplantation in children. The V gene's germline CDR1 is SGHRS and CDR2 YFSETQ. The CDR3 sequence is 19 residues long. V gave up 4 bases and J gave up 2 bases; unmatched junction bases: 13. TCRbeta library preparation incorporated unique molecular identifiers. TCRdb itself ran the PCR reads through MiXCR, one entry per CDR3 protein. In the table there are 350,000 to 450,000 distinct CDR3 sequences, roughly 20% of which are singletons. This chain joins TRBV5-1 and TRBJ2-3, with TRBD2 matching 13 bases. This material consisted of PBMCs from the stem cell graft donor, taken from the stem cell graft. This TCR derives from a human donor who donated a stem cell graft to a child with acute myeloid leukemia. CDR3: CASSGPMGLAGTNTDTQYF. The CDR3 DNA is TGCGCCAGCAGCGGACCGATGGGACTAGCGGGAACCAACACAGATACGCAGTATTTT. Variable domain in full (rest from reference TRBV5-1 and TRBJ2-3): KAGVTQTPRYLIKTRGQQVTLSCSPISGHRSVSWYQQTPGQGLQFLFEYFSETQRNKGNFPGRFSGRQFSNSRSEMNVSTLELGDSALYLCASSGPMGLAGTNTDTQYFGPGTRLTVL.